This TCR beta chain derives from a study of cytomegalovirus exposure and HLA in healthy donors. Primers for the PCR totalled 60 Vbeta and 13 Jbeta. Sequencing used immunoSEQ multiplex PCR; TCRdb keeps in-frame clones, though not all of them. Altogether about 150,000 clones are present, roughly 70% being singletons, with the ten largest covering 8.5% to 12%. The CDR3 consists of 13 residues. V was shortened by 5 bases and J by 4 bases, with 12 bases between the two germline ends. The germline V gene encodes CDR1 SGDLS and CDR2 YYNGEE. This sequence joins TRBV9 and TRBJ1-2; D is possibly TRBD1 (6 bases). This clonotype originated in a man aged 25-45 years in good health and CMV-seropositive. What was sequenced was PBMCs. The CDR3 coding sequence is TGTGCCAGCAGGGAACAGGGTCTCTATGGCTACACCTTC. Translation: CASREQGLYGYTF.